The entry below describes one T cell receptor (beta chain). The entry originates in a study of control samples from healthy donors and cancer patients. Produced via immunoSEQ multiplex PCR; TCRdb's table is partial and in-frame only. The data contain tens of thousands of clones, around nine tenths of them singletons. Germline CDR1 and CDR2: ENHRY and SYGVKD. Trimming stripped 4 bases from V and 7 bases from J, with 13 bases between. CDR3 length equals 14 residues. J is TRBJ1-4 and V is TRBV10-3; D remains ambiguous. The receptor was isolated from a man younger than 45 with colorectal cancer. Sequencing was done on a sample of PBMCs. CDR3 DNA sequence: TGTGCCATCAGTGGTCCCAACTTTGGTGAAAAACTGTTTTTT. This translates into CAISGPNFGEKLFF.